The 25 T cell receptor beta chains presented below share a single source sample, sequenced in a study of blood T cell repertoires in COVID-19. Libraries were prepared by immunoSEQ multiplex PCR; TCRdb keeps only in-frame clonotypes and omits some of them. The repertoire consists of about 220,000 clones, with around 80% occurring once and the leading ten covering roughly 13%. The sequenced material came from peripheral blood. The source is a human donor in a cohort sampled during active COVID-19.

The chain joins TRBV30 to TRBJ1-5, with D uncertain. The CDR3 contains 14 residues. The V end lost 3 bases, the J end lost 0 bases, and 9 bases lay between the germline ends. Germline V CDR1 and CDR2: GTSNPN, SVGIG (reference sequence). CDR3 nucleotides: TGTGCCTGGAGCATAGACAATAGCAATCAGCCCCAGCATTTT. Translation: CAWSIDNSNQPQHF. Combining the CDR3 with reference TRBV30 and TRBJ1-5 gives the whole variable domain SQTIHQWPATLVQPVGSPLSLECTVEGTSNPNLYWYRQAAGRGLQLLFYSVGIGQISSEVPQNLSASRPQDRQFILSSKKLLLSDSGFYLCAWSIDNSNQPQHFGDGTRLSIL.

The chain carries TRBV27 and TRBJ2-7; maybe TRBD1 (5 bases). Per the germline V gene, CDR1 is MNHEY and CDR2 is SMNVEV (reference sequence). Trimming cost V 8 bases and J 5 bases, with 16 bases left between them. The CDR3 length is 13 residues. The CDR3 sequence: CASSDTARDEQYF. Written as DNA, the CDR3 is TGTGCCAGCTCGGACACCGCTCGTGACGAGCAGTACTTC.

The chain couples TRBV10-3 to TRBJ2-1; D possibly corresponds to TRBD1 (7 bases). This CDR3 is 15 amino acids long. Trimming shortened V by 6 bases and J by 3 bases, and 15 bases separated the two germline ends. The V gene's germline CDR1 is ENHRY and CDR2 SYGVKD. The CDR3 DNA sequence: TGTGCCATCAGATCCCAGGGGGGTCACTACAATGAGCAGTTCTTC. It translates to CAIRSQGGHYNEQFF.

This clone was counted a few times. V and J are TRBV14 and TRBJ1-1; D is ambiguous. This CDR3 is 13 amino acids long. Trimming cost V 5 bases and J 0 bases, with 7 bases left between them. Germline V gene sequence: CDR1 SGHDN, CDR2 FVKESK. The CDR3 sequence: CASSFNLNTEAFF. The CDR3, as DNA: TGTGCCAGCAGCTTCAATCTGAACACTGAAGCTTTCTTT.

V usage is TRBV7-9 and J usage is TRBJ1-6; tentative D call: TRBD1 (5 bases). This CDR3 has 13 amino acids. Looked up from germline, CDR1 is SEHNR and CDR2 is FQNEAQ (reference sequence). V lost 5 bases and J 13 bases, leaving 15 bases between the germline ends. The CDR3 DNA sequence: TGTGCCAGCAGCCCTGACGCAGGGAGGCCCCTCCACTTT. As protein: CASSPDAGRPLHF.

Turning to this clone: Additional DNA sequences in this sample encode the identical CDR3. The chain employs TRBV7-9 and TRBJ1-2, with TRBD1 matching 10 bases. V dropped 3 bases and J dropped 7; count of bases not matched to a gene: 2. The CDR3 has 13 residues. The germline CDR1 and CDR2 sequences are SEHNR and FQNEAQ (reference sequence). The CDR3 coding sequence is TGTGCCAGCAGCTTTCGACAGGGGGCTGGCTACACCTTC. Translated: CASSFRQGAGYTF.

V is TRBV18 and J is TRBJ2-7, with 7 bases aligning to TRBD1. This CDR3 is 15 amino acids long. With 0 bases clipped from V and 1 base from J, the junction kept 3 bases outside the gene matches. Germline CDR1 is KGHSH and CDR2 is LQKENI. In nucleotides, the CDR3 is TGTGCCAGCTCACCACCGGCAGGGGGTTCCTACGAGCAGTACTTC. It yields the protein CASSPPAGGSYEQYF.

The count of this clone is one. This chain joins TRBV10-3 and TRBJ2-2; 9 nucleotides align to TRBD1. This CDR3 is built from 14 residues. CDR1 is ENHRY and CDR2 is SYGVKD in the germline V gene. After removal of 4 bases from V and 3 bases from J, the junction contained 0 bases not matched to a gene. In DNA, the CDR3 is TGTGCCATCAGTGGGACAGGGGACACCGGGGAGCTGTTTTTT. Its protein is CAISGTGDTGELFF.

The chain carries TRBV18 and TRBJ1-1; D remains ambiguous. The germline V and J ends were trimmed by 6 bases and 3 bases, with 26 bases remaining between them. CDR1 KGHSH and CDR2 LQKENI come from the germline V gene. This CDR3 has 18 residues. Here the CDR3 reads CASSSLDRGAVIDTEAFF. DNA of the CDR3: TGTGCCAGCTCTTCTCTTGATAGAGGAGCTGTAATAGACACTGAAGCTTTCTTT. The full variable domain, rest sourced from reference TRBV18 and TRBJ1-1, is NAGVMQNPRHLVRRRGQEARLRCSPMKGHSHVYWYRQLPEEGLKFMVYLQKENIIDESGMPKERFSAEFPKEGPSILRIQQVVRGDSAAYFCASSSLDRGAVIDTEAFFGQGTRLTVV.

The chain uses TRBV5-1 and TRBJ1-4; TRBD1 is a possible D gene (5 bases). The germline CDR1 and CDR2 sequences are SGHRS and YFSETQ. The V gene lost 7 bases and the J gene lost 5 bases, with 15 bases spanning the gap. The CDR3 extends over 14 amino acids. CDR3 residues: CASYEGGANEKLFF. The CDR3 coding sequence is TGCGCCAGCTACGAGGGAGGGGCCAATGAAAAACTGTTTTTT.

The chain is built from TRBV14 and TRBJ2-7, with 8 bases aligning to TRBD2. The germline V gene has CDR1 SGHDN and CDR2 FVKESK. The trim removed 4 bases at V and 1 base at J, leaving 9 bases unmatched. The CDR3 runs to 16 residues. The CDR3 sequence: CASSPPGGSVSYEQYF. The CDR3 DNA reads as TGTGCCAGCAGCCCACCGGGGGGGAGTGTGTCCTACGAGCAGTACTTC. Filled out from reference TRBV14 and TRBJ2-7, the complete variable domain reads EAGVTQFPSHSVIEKGQTVTLRCDPISGHDNLYWYRRVMGKEIKFLLHFVKESKQDESGMPNNRFLAERTGGTYSTLKVQPAELEDSGVYFCASSPPGGSVSYEQYFGPGTRLTVT.

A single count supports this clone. CDR3 sequence reads: CASSPGQTSNYGYTF. Here the CDR3 DNA reads TGTGCCAGCTCACCCGGACAGACTTCTAACTATGGCTACACCTTC. This rearrangement joins TRBV18 to TRBJ1-2, with a tentative D call TRBD1 (6 bases). V shed 3 bases and J shed 0 bases, with 11 bases lying between them. Germline loops: CDR1 KGHSH, CDR2 LQKENI. The CDR3 has 15 residues.

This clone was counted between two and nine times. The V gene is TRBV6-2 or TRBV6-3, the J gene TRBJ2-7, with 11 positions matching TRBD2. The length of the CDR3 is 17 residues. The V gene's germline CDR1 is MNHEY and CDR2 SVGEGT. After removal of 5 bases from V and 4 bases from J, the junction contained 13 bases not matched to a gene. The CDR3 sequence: CASSHGTSGRLPYEQYF. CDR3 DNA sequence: TGTGCCAGCAGTCACGGGACTAGCGGCCGGCTACCTTACGAGCAGTACTTC.

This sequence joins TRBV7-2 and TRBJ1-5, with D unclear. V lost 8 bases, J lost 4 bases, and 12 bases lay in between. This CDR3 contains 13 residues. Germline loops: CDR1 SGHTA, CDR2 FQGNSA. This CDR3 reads CASRLGRNQPQHF. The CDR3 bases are TGTGCCAGCCGACTCGGTCGGAATCAGCCCCAGCATTTT.

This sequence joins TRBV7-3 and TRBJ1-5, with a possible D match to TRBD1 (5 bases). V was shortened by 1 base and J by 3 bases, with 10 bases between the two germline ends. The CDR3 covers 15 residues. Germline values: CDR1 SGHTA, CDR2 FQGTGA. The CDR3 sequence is CASSLMAGNNQPQHF. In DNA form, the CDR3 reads TGTGCCAGCAGCTTAATGGCAGGGAACAATCAGCCCCAGCATTTT.

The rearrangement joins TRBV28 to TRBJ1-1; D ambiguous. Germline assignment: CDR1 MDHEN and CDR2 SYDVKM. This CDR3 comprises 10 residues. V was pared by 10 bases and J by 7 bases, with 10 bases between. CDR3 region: CATTMGEAFF. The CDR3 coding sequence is TGTGCCACCACTATGGGTGAAGCTTTCTTT. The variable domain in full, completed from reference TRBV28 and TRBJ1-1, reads DVKVTQSSRYLVKRTGEKVFLECVQDMDHENMFWYRQDPGLGLRLIYFSYDVKMKEKGDIPEGYSVSREKKERFSLILESASTNQTSMYLCATTMGEAFFGQGTRLTVV.

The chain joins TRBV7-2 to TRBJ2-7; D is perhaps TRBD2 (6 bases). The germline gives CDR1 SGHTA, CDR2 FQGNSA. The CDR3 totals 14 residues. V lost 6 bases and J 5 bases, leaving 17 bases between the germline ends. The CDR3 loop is CASSPAGPRDEQYF. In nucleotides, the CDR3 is TGTGCCAGCAGTCCTGCGGGACCGCGGGACGAGCAGTACTTC.

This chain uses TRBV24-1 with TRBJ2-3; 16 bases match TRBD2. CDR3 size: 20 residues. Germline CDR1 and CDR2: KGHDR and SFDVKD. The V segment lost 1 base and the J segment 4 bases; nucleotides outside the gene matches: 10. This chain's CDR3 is CATSDFGTSGRARSPDTQYF. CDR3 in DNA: TGTGCCACCAGTGATTTTGGGACTAGCGGGAGGGCCAGGAGCCCAGATACGCAGTATTTT.

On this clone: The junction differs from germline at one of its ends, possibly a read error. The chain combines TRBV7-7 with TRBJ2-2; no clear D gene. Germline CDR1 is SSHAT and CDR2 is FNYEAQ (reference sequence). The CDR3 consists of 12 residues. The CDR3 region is CASSSLTGELFF. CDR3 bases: TGTGCTAGCAGCTCCTTGACCGGGGAGCTGTTTTTT.

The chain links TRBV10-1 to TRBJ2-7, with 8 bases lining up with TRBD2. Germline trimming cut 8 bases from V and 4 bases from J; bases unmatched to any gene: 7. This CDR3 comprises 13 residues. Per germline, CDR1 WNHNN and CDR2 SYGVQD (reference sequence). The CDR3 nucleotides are TGCGCCAGCTCGGGGACTAGGACGTACGAGCAGTACTTC. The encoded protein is CASSGTRTYEQYF.

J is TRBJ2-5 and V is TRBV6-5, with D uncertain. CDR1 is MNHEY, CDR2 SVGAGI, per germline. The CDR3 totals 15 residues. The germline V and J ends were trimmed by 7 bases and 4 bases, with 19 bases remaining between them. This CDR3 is CASTPENLIVETQYF. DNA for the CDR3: TGTGCCAGCACCCCTGAAAACTTAATAGTAGAGACCCAGTACTTC.

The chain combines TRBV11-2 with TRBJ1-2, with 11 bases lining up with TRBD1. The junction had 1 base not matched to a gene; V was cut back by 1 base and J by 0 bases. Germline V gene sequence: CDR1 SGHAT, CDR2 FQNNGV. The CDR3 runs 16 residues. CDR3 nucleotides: TGTGCCAGCAGCTTAGTGGGACAGGGGGCTAACTATGGCTACACCTTC. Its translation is CASSLVGQGANYGYTF.

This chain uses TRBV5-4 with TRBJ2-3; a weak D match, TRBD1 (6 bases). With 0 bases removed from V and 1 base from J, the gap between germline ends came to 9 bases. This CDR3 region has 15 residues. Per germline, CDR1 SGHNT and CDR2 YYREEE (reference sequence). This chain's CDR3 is CASSLGGLRTDTQYF. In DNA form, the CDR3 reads TGTGCCAGCAGCTTGGGGGGGCTCCGCACAGATACGCAGTATTTT. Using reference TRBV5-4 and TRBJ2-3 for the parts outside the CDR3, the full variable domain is ETGVTQSPTHLIKTRGQQVTLRCSSQSGHNTVSWYQQALGQGPQFIFQYYREEENGRGNFPPRFSGLQFPNYSSELNVNALELDDSALYLCASSLGGLRTDTQYFGPGTRLTVL.

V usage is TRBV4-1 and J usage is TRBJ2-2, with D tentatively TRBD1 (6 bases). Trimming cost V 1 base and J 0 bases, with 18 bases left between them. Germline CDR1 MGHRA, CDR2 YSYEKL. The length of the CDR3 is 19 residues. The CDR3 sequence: CASSQGWGRDTSNTGELFF. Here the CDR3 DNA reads TGCGCCAGCAGCCAAGGTTGGGGTCGGGACACCTCGAACACCGGGGAGCTGTTTTTT.

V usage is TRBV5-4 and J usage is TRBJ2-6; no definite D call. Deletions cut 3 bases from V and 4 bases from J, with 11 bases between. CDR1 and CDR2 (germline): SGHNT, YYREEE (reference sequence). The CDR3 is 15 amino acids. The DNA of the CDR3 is TGTGCCAGCAGCTCGGGTCCTCGGGGGGCCAACGTCCTGACTTTC. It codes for CASSSGPRGANVLTF.